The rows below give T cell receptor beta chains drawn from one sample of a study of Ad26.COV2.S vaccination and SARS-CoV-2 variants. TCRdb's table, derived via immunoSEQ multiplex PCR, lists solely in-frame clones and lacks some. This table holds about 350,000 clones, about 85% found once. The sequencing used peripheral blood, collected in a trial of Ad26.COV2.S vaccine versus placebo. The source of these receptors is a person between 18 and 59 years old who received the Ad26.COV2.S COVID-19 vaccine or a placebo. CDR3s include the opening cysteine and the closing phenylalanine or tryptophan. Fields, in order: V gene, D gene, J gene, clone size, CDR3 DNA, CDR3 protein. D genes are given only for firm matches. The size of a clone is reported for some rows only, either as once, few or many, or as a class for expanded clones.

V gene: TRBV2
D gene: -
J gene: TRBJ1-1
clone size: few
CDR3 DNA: TGTGCCAGCTCGGGGACGGAGTTGAACACTGAAGCTTTCTTT
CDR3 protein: CASSGTELNTEAFF

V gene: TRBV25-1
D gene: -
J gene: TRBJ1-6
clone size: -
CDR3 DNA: TGTGCCAGCAGTGAATTCTGGAATGGGCAGTCTACCAATTCACCCCTCCACTTT
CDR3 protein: CASSEFWNGQSTNSPLHF

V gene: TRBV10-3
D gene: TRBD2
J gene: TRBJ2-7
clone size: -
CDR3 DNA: TGTGCCTCGGGGTTAGCGGGGGCGGACGAGCAGTACTTC
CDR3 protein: CASGLAGADEQYF

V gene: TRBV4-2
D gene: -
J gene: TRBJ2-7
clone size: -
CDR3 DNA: TGTGCCAGCAGCCAACTTTCTCTGCAGAGAACCTACGAGCAGTACTTC
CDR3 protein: CASSQLSLQRTYEQYF

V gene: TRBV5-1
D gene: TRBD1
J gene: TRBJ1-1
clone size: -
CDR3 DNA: TGCGCCAGCAGCCCGACAGGGGTTGAAGCTTTCTTT
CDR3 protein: CASSPTGVEAFF

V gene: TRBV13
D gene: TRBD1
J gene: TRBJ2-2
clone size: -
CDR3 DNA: TGTGCCAGCGGCTCGTATCGAGAGACAGGGCCCTCGTTCGGCACCGGGGAGCTGTTTTTT
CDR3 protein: CASGSYRETGPSFGTGELFF

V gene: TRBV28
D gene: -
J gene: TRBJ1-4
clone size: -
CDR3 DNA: TGTGCCAGCAGCCTTAGGGGGGGGCTTAGTAATGAAAAACTGTTTTTT
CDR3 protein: CASSLRGGLSNEKLFF

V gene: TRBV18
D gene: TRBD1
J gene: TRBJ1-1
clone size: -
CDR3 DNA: TGTGCCAGCTCACCCGGACAGGGGAACACTGAAGCTTTCTTT
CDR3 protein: CASSPGQGNTEAFF

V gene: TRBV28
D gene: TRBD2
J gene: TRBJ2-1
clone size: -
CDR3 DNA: TGTGCCAGCAGTGTAGCGGGAGGGAGCTCCTACAATGAGCAGTTCTTC
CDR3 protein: CASSVAGGSSYNEQFF

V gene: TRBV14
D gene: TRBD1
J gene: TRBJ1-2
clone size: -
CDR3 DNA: TGTGCCAGCAGCCTTAACACAGGGGGGCAAGGCTACACCTTC
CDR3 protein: CASSLNTGGQGYTF

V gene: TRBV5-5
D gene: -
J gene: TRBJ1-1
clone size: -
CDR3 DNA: TGTGCCAGCAGCTTGGGCTTAACTGAAGCTTTCTTT
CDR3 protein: CASSLGLTEAFF

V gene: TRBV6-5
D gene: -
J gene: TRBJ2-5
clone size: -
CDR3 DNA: TGTGCCAGCAGTAACTTCAGAGGAAAAGAGACCCAGTACTTC
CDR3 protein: CASSNFRGKETQYF

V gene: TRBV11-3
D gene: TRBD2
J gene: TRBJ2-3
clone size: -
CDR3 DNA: TGTGCCAGCAGCTCACGTAGCGGGACTAGCACAGATACGCAGTATTTT
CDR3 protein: CASSSRSGTSTDTQYF

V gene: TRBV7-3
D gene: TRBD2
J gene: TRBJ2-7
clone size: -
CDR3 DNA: TGTGCCAGCAGCTTAGGTCCTAGCGGCTCCTACGAGCAGTACTTC
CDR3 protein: CASSLGPSGSYEQYF

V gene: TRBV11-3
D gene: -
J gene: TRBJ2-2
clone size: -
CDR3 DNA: TGTGCCAGCAGCTTGGGGACAACGAACACCGGGGAGCTGTTTTTT
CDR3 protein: CASSLGTTNTGELFF

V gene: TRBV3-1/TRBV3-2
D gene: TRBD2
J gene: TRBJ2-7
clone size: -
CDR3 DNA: TGTGCCAGCAGCCAAGGATTGCTAGCGGGAGTCTACGAGCAGTACTTC
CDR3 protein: CASSQGLLAGVYEQYF

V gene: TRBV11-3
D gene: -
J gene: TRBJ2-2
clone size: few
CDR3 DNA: TGTGCCAGCAGCTCCAGAGGAGTGGGCACCGGGGAGCTGTTTTTT
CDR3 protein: CASSSRGVGTGELFF

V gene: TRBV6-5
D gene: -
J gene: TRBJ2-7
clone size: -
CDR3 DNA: TGTGCCAGCAGTTACTACGACAGCGGATCATACGAGCAGTACTTC
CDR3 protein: CASSYYDSGSYEQYF

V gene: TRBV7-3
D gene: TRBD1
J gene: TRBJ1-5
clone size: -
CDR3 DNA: TGTGCCAGCAGCTTATCAGGGGGTGGCAATCAGCCCCAGCATTTT
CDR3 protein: CASSLSGGGNQPQHF

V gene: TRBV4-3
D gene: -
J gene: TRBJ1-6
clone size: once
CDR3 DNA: TGCGCCAGCAGCCGAGGGGATTCACCCCTCCACTTT
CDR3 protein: CASSRGDSPLHF

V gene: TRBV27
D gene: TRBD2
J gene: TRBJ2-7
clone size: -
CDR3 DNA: TGTGCCAGCAGTTTAACCAGCGGGAGCTCCTACGAGCAGTACTTC
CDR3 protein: CASSLTSGSSYEQYF

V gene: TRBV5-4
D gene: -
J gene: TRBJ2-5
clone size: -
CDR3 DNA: TGTGCCAGCAGCTTGGAACCCAGAGAGACCCAGTACTTC
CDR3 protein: CASSLEPRETQYF

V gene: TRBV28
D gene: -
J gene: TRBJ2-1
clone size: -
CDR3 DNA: TGTGCCAGCAGTTTTCTGGCTGAGCAGTTCTTC
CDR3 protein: CASSFLAEQFF

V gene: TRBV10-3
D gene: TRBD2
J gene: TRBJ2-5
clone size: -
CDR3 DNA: TGTGCCATCAGCCCTCTCGCGGGGGGACCACTGACCCCACGTGAGACCCAGTACTTC
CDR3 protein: CAISPLAGGPLTPRETQYF

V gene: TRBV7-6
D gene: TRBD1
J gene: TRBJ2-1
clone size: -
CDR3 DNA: TGTGCCAGCAGCCTCAGACAGGGGTTAAACAATGAGCAGTTCTTC
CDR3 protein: CASSLRQGLNNEQFF

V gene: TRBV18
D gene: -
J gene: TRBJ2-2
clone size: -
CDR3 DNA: TGTGCCAGCTCGCCCGAGAGGGGCCACCGGGAGCTGTTTTTT
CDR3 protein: CASSPERGHRELFF

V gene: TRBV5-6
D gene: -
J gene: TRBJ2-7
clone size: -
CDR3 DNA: TGTGCCAGCAGCTTTCCAGGGAAGCGAAACTACGAGCAGTACTTC
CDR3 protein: CASSFPGKRNYEQYF

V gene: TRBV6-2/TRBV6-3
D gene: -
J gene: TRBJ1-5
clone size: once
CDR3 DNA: TGTGCCAGCAGCTCGCTTCTGGGGTTTGATCAGCCCCAGCATTTT
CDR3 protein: CASSSLLGFDQPQHF

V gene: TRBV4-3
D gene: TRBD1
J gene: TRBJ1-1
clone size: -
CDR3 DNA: TGCGCCAGCAGCTCCCGGACAGGGGCCGGGGCTTTCTTT
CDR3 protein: CASSSRTGAGAFF

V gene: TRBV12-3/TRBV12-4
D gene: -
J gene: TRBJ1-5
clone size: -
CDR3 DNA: TGTGCCAGCAGCTTAGGTAGCAATCAGCCCCAGCATTTT
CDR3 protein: CASSLGSNQPQHF

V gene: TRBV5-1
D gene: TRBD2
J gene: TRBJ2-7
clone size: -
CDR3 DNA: TGCGCCAGCAGCTTTCGATCGCGGGGGTCCTACGAGCAGTACTTC
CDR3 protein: CASSFRSRGSYEQYF

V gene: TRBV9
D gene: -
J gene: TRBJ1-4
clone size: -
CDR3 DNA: TGTGCCAGCAGCCCGGCCGGACATACCAGAGAAAAACTGTTTTTT
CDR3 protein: CASSPAGHTREKLFF

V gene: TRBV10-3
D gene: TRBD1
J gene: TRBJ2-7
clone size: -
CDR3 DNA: TGTGCCGTCAAAGACAGGGCCTTCTCCTACGAGCAGTACTTC
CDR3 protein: CAVKDRAFSYEQYF

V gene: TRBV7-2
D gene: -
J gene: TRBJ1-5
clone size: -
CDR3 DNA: TGTGCCAGCAGCTTAGATTCTGCGGGACTCAATCAGCCCCAGCATTTT
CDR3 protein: CASSLDSAGLNQPQHF

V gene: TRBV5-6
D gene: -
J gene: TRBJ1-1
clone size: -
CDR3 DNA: TGTGCCAGCAGCTATACAACTCAAGTTAACACTGAAGCTTTCTTT
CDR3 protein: CASSYTTQVNTEAFF

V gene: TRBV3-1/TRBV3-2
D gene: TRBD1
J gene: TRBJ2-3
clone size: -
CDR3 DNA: TGTGCCAGCAGCCCCAGGGGGACAGGGCCAGATACGCAGTATTTT
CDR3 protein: CASSPRGTGPDTQYF

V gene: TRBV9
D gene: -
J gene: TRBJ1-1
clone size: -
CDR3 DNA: TGTGCCAGCAGCCCAGTGCGGGGTGAAGCTTTCTTT
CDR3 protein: CASSPVRGEAFF

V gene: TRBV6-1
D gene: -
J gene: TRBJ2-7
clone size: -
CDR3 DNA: TGTGCCAGCAGTGACGGGGGTTGGACGTACGAGCAGTACTTC
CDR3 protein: CASSDGGWTYEQYF

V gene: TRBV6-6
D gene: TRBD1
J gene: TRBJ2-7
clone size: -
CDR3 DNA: TGTGCCACCTCCAAGGGACAGGGATCCTACGAGCAGTACTTC
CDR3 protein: CATSKGQGSYEQYF

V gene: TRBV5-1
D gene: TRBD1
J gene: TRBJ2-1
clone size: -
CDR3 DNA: TGCGCCAGCAGCGCGACAGGGGCCTACAATGAGCAGTTCTTC
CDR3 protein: CASSATGAYNEQFF

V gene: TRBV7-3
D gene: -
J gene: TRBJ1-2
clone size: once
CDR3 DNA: TGTGCCAGCAGCTTAAACCCAGGGGACTATGGCTACACCTTC
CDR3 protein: CASSLNPGDYGYTF

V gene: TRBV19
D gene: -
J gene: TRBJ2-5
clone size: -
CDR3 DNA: TGTGCCAGTAGTTCGGCGCGGGACTCCCAAGAGACCCAGTACTTC
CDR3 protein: CASSSARDSQETQYF

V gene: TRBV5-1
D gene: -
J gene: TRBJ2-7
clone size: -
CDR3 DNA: TGCGCCAGCAGCTTGGATGGAGACTACGAGCAGTACTTC
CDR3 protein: CASSLDGDYEQYF

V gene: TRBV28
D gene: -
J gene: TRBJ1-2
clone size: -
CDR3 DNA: TGTGCCAGCAGTTCCCCGGGGACTAACTATGGCTACACCTTC
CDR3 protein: CASSSPGTNYGYTF

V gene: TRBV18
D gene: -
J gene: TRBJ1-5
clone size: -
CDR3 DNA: TGTGCCAGCTCACCGGGTAGCAATCAGCCCCAGCATTTT
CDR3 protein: CASSPGSNQPQHF